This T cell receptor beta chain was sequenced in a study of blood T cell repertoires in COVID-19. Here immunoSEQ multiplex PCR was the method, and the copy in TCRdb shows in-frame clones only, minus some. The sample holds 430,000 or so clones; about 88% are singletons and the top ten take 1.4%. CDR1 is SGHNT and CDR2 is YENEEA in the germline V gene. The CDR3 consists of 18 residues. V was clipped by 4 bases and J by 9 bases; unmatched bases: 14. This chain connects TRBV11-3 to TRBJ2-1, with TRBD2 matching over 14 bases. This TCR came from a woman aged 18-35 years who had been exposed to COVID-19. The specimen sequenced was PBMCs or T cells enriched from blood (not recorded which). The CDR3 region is CASSSSGTSGSGLLEQFF. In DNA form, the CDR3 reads TGTGCCAGCAGCTCCTCCGGGACTAGCGGGAGCGGTCTCCTTGAGCAGTTCTTC.